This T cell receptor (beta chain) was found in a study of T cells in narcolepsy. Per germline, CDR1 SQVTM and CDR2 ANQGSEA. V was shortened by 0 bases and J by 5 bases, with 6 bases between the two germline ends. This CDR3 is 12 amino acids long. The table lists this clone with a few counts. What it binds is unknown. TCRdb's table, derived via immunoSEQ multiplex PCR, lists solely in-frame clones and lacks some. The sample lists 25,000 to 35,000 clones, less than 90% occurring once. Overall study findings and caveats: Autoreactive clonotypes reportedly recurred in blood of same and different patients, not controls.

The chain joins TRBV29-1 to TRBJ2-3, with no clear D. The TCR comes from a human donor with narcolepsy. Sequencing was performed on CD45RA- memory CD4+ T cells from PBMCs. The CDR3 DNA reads TGCAGCGTTGAAGATCTTCAAGATACGCAGTATTTT. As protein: CSVEDLQDTQYF.